The rows below give T cell receptor beta chains drawn from one sample of a study of blood T cell repertoires in COVID-19. Produced via immunoSEQ multiplex PCR; TCRdb's table is partial and in-frame only. The table shows approximately 94,000 clones, with 85% occurring only once. Sample: peripheral blood. The origin of the receptors is a human donor in a cohort sampled during active COVID-19. Both conserved end residues are part of each CDR3. Fields, in order: clone size, V gene, D gene, J gene, CDR3 DNA, CDR3 protein. D genes are given only for firm matches. Only part of the rows carry a size: once, few, many, or a class if the clone is expanded.

abundance: -; v_gene: TRBV5-5; d_gene: TRBD1; j_gene: TRBJ2-2; CDR3nt: TGTGCCAGCAGCTTGGAAGGCAGGGGGAACGGGGAGCTGTTTTTT; CDR3aa: CASSLEGRGNGELFF
abundance: -; v_gene: TRBV10-1; d_gene: TRBD2; j_gene: TRBJ2-5; CDR3nt: TGCGCCAGCAGTGTTTCTAGCGGGAGGGAGACCCAGTACTTC; CDR3aa: CASSVSSGRETQYF
abundance: -; v_gene: TRBV3-1/TRBV3-2; d_gene: TRBD2; j_gene: TRBJ2-1; CDR3nt: TGTGCCAGCAGCGAGGGACTAGCGGGAGCCAATGAGCAGTTCTTC; CDR3aa: CASSEGLAGANEQFF
abundance: -; v_gene: TRBV28; d_gene: -; j_gene: TRBJ2-4; CDR3nt: TGTGCCAGCAGTCCCCCGACAGCACAGCTAGCCAAAAACATTCAGTACTTC; CDR3aa: CASSPPTAQLAKNIQYF
abundance: -; v_gene: TRBV5-4; d_gene: TRBD2; j_gene: TRBJ2-2; CDR3nt: TGTGCCAGCAGCTGGGGACTAGCGGGAGGGAACACCGGGGAGCTGTTTTTT; CDR3aa: CASSWGLAGGNTGELFF
abundance: -; v_gene: TRBV6-6; d_gene: -; j_gene: TRBJ2-1; CDR3nt: TGTGCCAGCAGGGACTTGGGCGGAAGCTCCTACAATGAGCAGTTCTTC; CDR3aa: CASRDLGGSSYNEQFF
abundance: -; v_gene: TRBV10-2; d_gene: TRBD1; j_gene: TRBJ2-7; CDR3nt: TGCGCCAGCAGGGGGACAGGGGTTTCCTACGAGCAGTACTTC; CDR3aa: CASRGTGVSYEQYF
abundance: -; v_gene: TRBV23-1; d_gene: -; j_gene: TRBJ1-3; CDR3nt: TGCGCCAGCAGTCAACAGGGTAGAATGTTTGGAAACACCATATATTTT; CDR3aa: CASSQQGRMFGNTIYF
abundance: -; v_gene: TRBV19; d_gene: TRBD1; j_gene: TRBJ2-7; CDR3nt: TGTGCCAGTAGTATAGTCGGGACAGGGGGCTACGAGCAGTACTTC; CDR3aa: CASSIVGTGGYEQYF
abundance: -; v_gene: TRBV7-2; d_gene: -; j_gene: TRBJ2-1; CDR3nt: TGTGCCAGCAGCCGCACCTCCTCTTCAGGGTCCAATGAGCAGTTCTTC; CDR3aa: CASSRTSSSGSNEQFF
abundance: -; v_gene: TRBV27; d_gene: -; j_gene: TRBJ1-6; CDR3nt: TGTGCCAGCAGTTTAGTTTGGGCGAATTCACCCCTCCACTTT; CDR3aa: CASSLVWANSPLHF
abundance: -; v_gene: TRBV6-1; d_gene: -; j_gene: TRBJ1-2; CDR3nt: TGTGCCAGCAGTGAATGGGTGACAGAGCACTATGGCTACACCTTC; CDR3aa: CASSEWVTEHYGYTF
abundance: -; v_gene: TRBV5-4; d_gene: TRBD2; j_gene: TRBJ2-5; CDR3nt: TGTGCCAGCAGCCTTGGACTAGCGGGGGGTCAAGAGACCCAGTACTTC; CDR3aa: CASSLGLAGGQETQYF
abundance: -; v_gene: TRBV4-3; d_gene: TRBD2; j_gene: TRBJ2-2; CDR3nt: TGCGCCAGCAGCCAAGGCCGGGGGGGTAGCACCGGGGAGCTGTTTTTT; CDR3aa: CASSQGRGGSTGELFF
abundance: -; v_gene: TRBV6-6; d_gene: -; j_gene: TRBJ1-1; CDR3nt: TGTGCCAGCAGTTATGTGGCAGGGCTAAACACTGAAGCTTTCTTT; CDR3aa: CASSYVAGLNTEAFF
abundance: few; v_gene: TRBV3-1/TRBV3-2; d_gene: -; j_gene: TRBJ1-5; CDR3nt: TGTGCCAGCAGCCAGTCATACAGTTATAGCAATCAGCCCCAGCATTTT; CDR3aa: CASSQSYSYSNQPQHF
abundance: -; v_gene: TRBV14; d_gene: TRBD2; j_gene: TRBJ2-2; CDR3nt: TGTGCCAGCAGCCGACTAGCGGGGGGAGCGAACACCGGGGAGCTGTTTTTT; CDR3aa: CASSRLAGGANTGELFF
abundance: -; v_gene: TRBV6-6; d_gene: TRBD1; j_gene: TRBJ1-1; CDR3nt: TGTGCCAGCACCCATCCGGGACAGTGGAACACTGAAGCTTTCTTT; CDR3aa: CASTHPGQWNTEAFF
abundance: -; v_gene: TRBV19; d_gene: -; j_gene: TRBJ1-1; CDR3nt: TGTGCCAGTACCTCGAGCCAGGGAGGAACTGAAGCTTTCTTT; CDR3aa: CASTSSQGGTEAFF
abundance: -; v_gene: TRBV5-5; d_gene: -; j_gene: TRBJ1-4; CDR3nt: TGTGCCAGCAGCTTGGGACACCTTAATGAAAAACTGTTTTTT; CDR3aa: CASSLGHLNEKLFF
abundance: -; v_gene: TRBV4-1; d_gene: TRBD2; j_gene: TRBJ2-7; CDR3nt: TGCGCCAGCAGCCGGGCTAGCGGGAGCTCCTACGAGCAGTACTTC; CDR3aa: CASSRASGSSYEQYF
abundance: -; v_gene: TRBV10-3; d_gene: -; j_gene: TRBJ1-2; CDR3nt: TGTGCCATCAGTCGGGGGGTTCCTGGGGTTGACTATGGCTACACCTTC; CDR3aa: CAISRGVPGVDYGYTF
abundance: -; v_gene: TRBV6-2/TRBV6-3; d_gene: TRBD2; j_gene: TRBJ2-1; CDR3nt: TGTGCCAGCAGCCCTAACGGGGGGGGATACAATGAGCAGTTCTTC; CDR3aa: CASSPNGGGYNEQFF
abundance: few; v_gene: TRBV4-1; d_gene: TRBD1; j_gene: TRBJ1-1; CDR3nt: TGCGCCAGCAGCCAAGGACAGGGGGACACTGAAGCTTTCTTT; CDR3aa: CASSQGQGDTEAFF
abundance: -; v_gene: TRBV7-2; d_gene: TRBD2; j_gene: TRBJ2-4; CDR3nt: TGTGCCAGCAGCATGACCGGGACTAGCGGGGGGCGGGGAAACATTCAGTACTTC; CDR3aa: CASSMTGTSGGRGNIQYF
abundance: -; v_gene: TRBV7-9; d_gene: TRBD1; j_gene: TRBJ2-3; CDR3nt: TGTGCCAGCAGCCGAGACAGGGGTCGAGATACGCAGTATTTT; CDR3aa: CASSRDRGRDTQYF
abundance: -; v_gene: TRBV21-1; d_gene: -; j_gene: TRBJ2-7; CDR3nt: TGTGCCAGCAGCAAACACGCTAGCGTAAAAAACGAGCAGTACTTC; CDR3aa: CASSKHASVKNEQYF
abundance: -; v_gene: TRBV5-1; d_gene: -; j_gene: TRBJ1-4; CDR3nt: TGCGCCAGCAGCTTGGAGGGGTCTTCGAAACTGTTTTTT; CDR3aa: CASSLEGSSKLFF
abundance: -; v_gene: TRBV11-2; d_gene: TRBD2; j_gene: TRBJ2-1; CDR3nt: TGTGCCAGCAGCTTTAGGGAATCAGCGGGAGGGCTCAATGAGCAGTTCTTC; CDR3aa: CASSFRESAGGLNEQFF
abundance: -; v_gene: TRBV10-3; d_gene: -; j_gene: TRBJ2-3; CDR3nt: TGTGCCATCAGTGAAGGCGGGATAAGCACAGATACGCAGTATTTT; CDR3aa: CAISEGGISTDTQYF
abundance: -; v_gene: TRBV9; d_gene: TRBD2; j_gene: TRBJ2-7; CDR3nt: TGTGCCAGCAGCGGAGCGGGGAACTCCTACGAGCAGTACTTC; CDR3aa: CASSGAGNSYEQYF
abundance: -; v_gene: TRBV5-1; d_gene: -; j_gene: TRBJ1-1; CDR3nt: TGCGCCAGCAGCTTGTCCAGGGGAGCTTTCTTT; CDR3aa: CASSLSRGAFF
abundance: -; v_gene: TRBV19; d_gene: TRBD2; j_gene: TRBJ2-3; CDR3nt: TGTGCCAGTAGCGTGACTAGCGGGAGAGTCGATACGCAGTATTTT; CDR3aa: CASSVTSGRVDTQYF
abundance: -; v_gene: TRBV6-6; d_gene: -; j_gene: TRBJ1-2; CDR3nt: TGTGCCAGCAATCCGACAGGAGAAGACTATGGCTACACCTTC; CDR3aa: CASNPTGEDYGYTF
abundance: -; v_gene: TRBV5-5; d_gene: -; j_gene: TRBJ2-3; CDR3nt: TGTGCCAGCAGTTTGTTAGCGCTCACAGATACGCAGTATTTT; CDR3aa: CASSLLALTDTQYF
abundance: -; v_gene: TRBV2; d_gene: -; j_gene: TRBJ2-2; CDR3nt: TGTGCCAGCAGTGAAGGGACTCTTAACACCGGGGAGCTGTTTTTT; CDR3aa: CASSEGTLNTGELFF
abundance: -; v_gene: TRBV14; d_gene: TRBD2; j_gene: TRBJ2-7; CDR3nt: TGTGCCAGCAGCCAACTGGGAGGGGACTGGGAGCAGTACTTC; CDR3aa: CASSQLGGDWEQYF
abundance: few; v_gene: TRBV6-2/TRBV6-3; d_gene: -; j_gene: TRBJ1-2; CDR3nt: TGTGCCAGCAGTTACGCCGGGGGTTTGGGCTACACCTTC; CDR3aa: CASSYAGGLGYTF
abundance: -; v_gene: TRBV25-1; d_gene: -; j_gene: TRBJ2-7; CDR3nt: TGTGCCAGCAGTGAATCATTGGCAGGGAAATACGAGCAGTACTTC; CDR3aa: CASSESLAGKYEQYF
abundance: -; v_gene: TRBV3-1/TRBV3-2; d_gene: TRBD2; j_gene: TRBJ2-1; CDR3nt: TGTGCCAGCAGCCAACCAACCCGGACTAGCGGGAAGTACAATGAGCAGTTCTTC; CDR3aa: CASSQPTRTSGKYNEQFF
abundance: -; v_gene: TRBV6-6; d_gene: TRBD2; j_gene: TRBJ2-7; CDR3nt: TGTGCCAGCAGTTCTGTGCTAGCGGGAGTTTCATACGAGCAGTACTTC; CDR3aa: CASSSVLAGVSYEQYF
abundance: few; v_gene: TRBV3-1/TRBV3-2; d_gene: TRBD2; j_gene: TRBJ2-3; CDR3nt: TGTGCCAGCAGCCAAGGGTGGGGGACTAGCAACGCAGATACGCAGTATTTT; CDR3aa: CASSQGWGTSNADTQYF
abundance: once; v_gene: TRBV5-1; d_gene: -; j_gene: TRBJ1-5; CDR3nt: TGCGCCAGCAGCTTTGGAGGGCTGAATAGCAATCAGCCCCAGCATTTT; CDR3aa: CASSFGGLNSNQPQHF
abundance: -; v_gene: TRBV29-1; d_gene: -; j_gene: TRBJ2-5; CDR3nt: TGCAGCGTTGATCCTCGTTTGTCAGAGACCCAGTACTTC; CDR3aa: CSVDPRLSETQYF
abundance: -; v_gene: TRBV7-9; d_gene: -; j_gene: TRBJ2-7; CDR3nt: TGTGCCAGCAGCTTAGGACTACCCCGCTACGAGCAGTACTTC; CDR3aa: CASSLGLPRYEQYF
abundance: -; v_gene: TRBV5-8; d_gene: -; j_gene: TRBJ2-1; CDR3nt: TGTGCCAGCAGCCCGCGGGCTTCCTACAATGAGCAGTTCTTC; CDR3aa: CASSPRASYNEQFF
abundance: -; v_gene: TRBV5-1; d_gene: -; j_gene: TRBJ1-4; CDR3nt: TGCGCCAGCAGCACATCAGGGACAACTAATGAAAAACTGTTTTTT; CDR3aa: CASSTSGTTNEKLFF
abundance: -; v_gene: TRBV7-2; d_gene: TRBD2; j_gene: TRBJ2-7; CDR3nt: TGTGCCAGCAGCATCCCCGGTCAGCGGGGGGAGCAGTACTTC; CDR3aa: CASSIPGQRGEQYF
abundance: -; v_gene: TRBV6-5; d_gene: -; j_gene: TRBJ2-1; CDR3nt: TGTGCCAGCAGTTTATACAGGGCGTACAATGAGCAGTTCTTC; CDR3aa: CASSLYRAYNEQFF
abundance: -; v_gene: TRBV11-2; d_gene: TRBD1; j_gene: TRBJ1-6; CDR3nt: TGTGCCAGCAGCTTAGCGGCAGGGGGATTTGGTTCACCCCTCCACTTT; CDR3aa: CASSLAAGGFGSPLHF
abundance: -; v_gene: TRBV3-1/TRBV3-2; d_gene: TRBD2; j_gene: TRBJ2-1; CDR3nt: TGTGCCAGCAGCCAAGCGGGGGGCTCCTACAATGAGCAGTTCTTC; CDR3aa: CASSQAGGSYNEQFF
abundance: once; v_gene: TRBV18; d_gene: TRBD2; j_gene: TRBJ2-1; CDR3nt: TGTGCCAGCTCTCTTAAGGTTGGTAGCGGGAGCTCCTACAATGAGCAGTTCTTC; CDR3aa: CASSLKVGSGSSYNEQFF
abundance: -; v_gene: TRBV7-2; d_gene: -; j_gene: TRBJ2-4; CDR3nt: TGTGCCAGCAGCTTAACAGGACCAGCCAAAAACATTCAGTACTTC; CDR3aa: CASSLTGPAKNIQYF
abundance: -; v_gene: TRBV10-1; d_gene: TRBD1; j_gene: TRBJ1-6; CDR3nt: TGCGCCAGGATCACAGGGGCGAGCTCCTATAATTCACCCCTCCACTTT; CDR3aa: CARITGASSYNSPLHF
abundance: -; v_gene: TRBV28; d_gene: TRBD1; j_gene: TRBJ1-2; CDR3nt: TGTGCCAGCAGTTTACTGAACAGGGGGAGCTACACCTTC; CDR3aa: CASSLLNRGSYTF